This T cell receptor beta chain was recovered during a study of blood T cell repertoires in COVID-19. Overall study context: The analysed material was cDNA or gDNA that came from T cells, B-cell-depleted T cells, or PBMCs.

The CDR3 extends over 14 amino acids. The trim removed 3 bases at V and 2 bases at J, leaving 2 bases unmatched. Germline V gene sequence: CDR1 SGHRS, CDR2 YFSETQ. Original analysis: Reference gene primer amplification yielded estimated nucleated cell counts. Assay used: immunoSEQ multiplex PCR; TCRdb lists only in-frame clones, some missing. V and J calls and clone size are those listed in that table; D and trimming were worked out from the DNA. Of 70,000 to 85,000 clones detected, around 88% appear once; the ten largest clones hold approximately 39%. This chain joins TRBV5-1 and TRBJ1-3, with 7 positions matching TRBD1. The source of this sequence is a man older than 75 with active or convalescent COVID-19. The source material was peripheral blood. The CDR3: CASSSTGPGNTIYF. In DNA, the CDR3 is TGCGCCAGCAGCTCGACAGGGCCTGGAAACACCATATATTTT.